Listed below are T cell receptor beta chains from one sample, sequenced in a study of response to subunit inactivated influenza vaccine. TCRdb reprocessed the RT-PCR reads via MiXCR and lists one record per CDR3 protein. The sample comprises around 500,000 distinct CDR3 sequences, approximately 9.9% of which are singletons, and approximately 12% rests with the top ten. The sequences come from PBMCs from blood, collected 45 days after vaccination. Source of these receptors: a man in his fifties or sixties who received an inactivated influenza vaccine. Both conserved end residues are part of each CDR3. The D gene is left open where the match is weak. Clone size is not always given. Where it is, it says once, few, many or a class for expanded clones.

D gene | J gene | V gene | clone size | CDR3 protein | CDR3 DNA
NA | TRBJ1-5 | TRBV12-3/TRBV12-4 | many | CASSFNGQPQHF | TGTGCCAGCAGTTTCAACGGTCAGCCCCAGCATTTT
NA | TRBJ2-5 | TRBV12-5 | many | CASATGTIETQYF | TGTGCTAGTGCTACGGGTACAATAGAGACCCAGTACTTC
NA | TRBJ2-2 | TRBV7-2 | NA | CASSLVLGRTGELFF | TGTGCCAGCAGCTTAGTTCTGGGGCGGACCGGGGAGCTGTTTTTT
TRBD2 | TRBJ2-5 | TRBV5-1 | NA | CASSRLAGKETQYF | TGCGCCAGCAGCCGGCTAGCGGGAAAAGAGACCCAGTACTTC
TRBD2 | TRBJ2-7 | TRBV29-1 | NA | CSYRAGVYEQYF | TGCAGTTACCGAGCGGGAGTTTACGAGCAGTACTTC
NA | TRBJ2-7 | TRBV7-9 | NA | CASSRTQDDEQYF | TGTGCCAGCAGCAGGACTCAGGACGACGAGCAGTACTTC
NA | TRBJ1-5 | TRBV12-3/TRBV12-4 | NA | CASGGAVNSNQPQHF | TGTGCCAGCGGAGGGGCGGTGAATAGCAATCAGCCCCAGCATTTT
NA | TRBJ1-1 | TRBV6-6 | few | CASRSGQEAFF | TGTGCCAGCAGAAGCGGACAGGAAGCTTTCTTT
TRBD1 | TRBJ2-2 | TRBV5-1 | many | CASSLRDRRAGELFF | TGCGCCAGCAGCCTACGGGACAGGAGGGCCGGGGAGCTGTTTTTT
TRBD1 | TRBJ2-7 | TRBV20-1 | NA | CSATDRRRSSYEQYF | TGCAGTGCGACGGACAGGCGCCGGAGCTCCTACGAGCAGTACTTC
NA | TRBJ2-3 | TRBV29-1 | many | CSVAESTDTQYF | TGCAGCGTTGCGGAGAGCACAGATACGCAGTATTTT
NA | TRBJ2-7 | TRBV5-1 | few | CASSLVGAGDYEQYF | TGCGCCAGCAGCTTGGTGGGGGCAGGGGACTACGAGCAGTACTTC
TRBD2 | TRBJ2-1 | TRBV5-6 | many | CASSLMAGGPYEQFF | TGTGCCAGCAGCTTGATGGCGGGAGGGCCATATGAGCAGTTCTTC
NA | TRBJ1-6 | TRBV7-2 | few | CASSLYPSPLHF | TGTGCCAGCAGCTTATATCCTTCACCCCTCCACTTT
NA | TRBJ2-7 | TRBV6-2/TRBV6-3 | many | CASSRREVYEQYF | TGTGCCAGCAGCCGCAGGGAGGTCTACGAGCAGTACTTC
TRBD2 | TRBJ2-3 | TRBV7-9 | few | CASSSTSGSPLF | TGTGCCAGCAGCTCGACTAGCGGGAGCCCTCTTTTT
NA | TRBJ2-2 | TRBV10-3 | many | CAISESNSRTGELFF | TGTGCCATCAGTGAGTCTAACAGCCGGACCGGGGAGCTGTTTTTT
NA | TRBJ1-1 | TRBV7-2 | few | CASSLYSNTEAFF | TGTGCCAGCAGCTTATACAGTAACACTGAAGCTTTCTTT
TRBD1 | TRBJ1-3 | TRBV27 | NA | CASSGTASDTIYF | TGTGCCAGCAGTGGGACAGCATCGGACACCATATATTTT
TRBD2 | TRBJ2-2 | TRBV20-1 | few | CSARDRSGRAYTGELFF | TGCAGTGCTAGAGATCGAAGCGGGAGGGCCTATACCGGGGAGCTGTTTTTT
NA | TRBJ1-5 | TRBV28 | many | CASRTPGRNQPQHF | TGTGCCAGCAGAACCCCTGGACGGAATCAGCCCCAGCATTTT
NA | TRBJ1-1 | TRBV12-3/TRBV12-4 | many | CASSFEVGITEAFF | TGTGCCAGCAGTTTTGAGGTAGGGATCACTGAAGCTTTCTTT
NA | TRBJ2-2 | TRBV29-1 | many | CSVVRQGTGELFF | TGCAGCGTTGTTCGGCAAGGCACCGGGGAGCTGTTTTTT
NA | TRBJ2-7 | TRBV6-1 | few | CASSPSLARYEQYF | TGTGCCAGCAGTCCGTCGCTAGCTAGATACGAGCAGTACTTC
TRBD1 | TRBJ2-1 | TRBV11-1 | NA | CASSSRDRAPNEQFF | TGTGCCAGCAGCTCCCGGGACAGGGCCCCCAATGAGCAGTTCTTC
NA | TRBJ1-3 | TRBV20-1 | NA | CSARVPRPGNTIYF | TGCAGTGCTAGAGTCCCTAGACCTGGAAACACCATATATTTT
NA | TRBJ1-6 | TRBV12-3/TRBV12-4 | many | CASSSQGRKHSPLHF | TGTGCCAGCAGTTCCCAGGGCAGGAAGCATTCACCCCTCCACTTT
NA | TRBJ2-3 | TRBV29-1 | many | CSVNREMTDTQYF | TGCAGCGTCAACAGGGAAATGACAGATACGCAGTATTTT
TRBD2 | TRBJ2-7 | TRBV7-2 | few | CASSRSGRAIYEQYF | TGTGCCAGCAGTCGGAGCGGGAGGGCCATATACGAGCAGTACTTC
TRBD2 | TRBJ2-3 | TRBV9 | few | CASSGSSGSTDTQYF | TGTGCCAGCAGCGGGTCTAGCGGTAGCACAGATACGCAGTATTTT
NA | TRBJ2-3 | TRBV14 | NA | CASSQVQATQYF | TGTGCCAGCAGCCAAGTTCAAGCTACGCAGTATTTT
TRBD2 | TRBJ2-1 | TRBV20-1 | many | CSASQGSGGYNEQFF | TGCAGTGCTAGTCAGGGTAGCGGGGGCTACAATGAGCAGTTCTTC
TRBD1 | TRBJ1-3 | TRBV7-9 | NA | CASSYYRGNGNTIYF | TGTGCCAGCAGCTACTACAGGGGAAATGGAAACACCATATATTTT
TRBD2 | TRBJ2-1 | TRBV6-2/TRBV6-3 | many | CASSYPGRGGEQFF | TGTGCCAGCAGTTACCCGGGGCGCGGGGGTGAGCAGTTCTTC
TRBD1 | TRBJ1-5 | TRBV28 | NA | CASGWGDRRSNQPQHF | TGTGCCAGCGGCTGGGGGGACAGGCGGAGCAATCAGCCCCAGCATTTT
NA | TRBJ1-4 | TRBV7-3 | NA | CASSPTGSPNEKLFF | TGTGCCAGCAGCCCGACAGGTTCCCCCAACGAAAAACTGTTTTTT
TRBD2 | TRBJ2-5 | TRBV7-2 | NA | CASSYPSGGAETQYF | TGTGCCAGCAGCTACCCCAGCGGGGGGGCGGAGACCCAGTACTTC
TRBD2 | TRBJ2-7 | TRBV7-2 | few | CASSLVSSGGPNEQYF | TGTGCCAGCAGCTTAGTGTCCAGCGGGGGGCCCAACGAGCAGTACTTC
NA | TRBJ2-2 | TRBV15 | few | CATSRGNRVGAGELFF | TGTGCCACCAGCAGAGGGAACAGGGTAGGCGCCGGGGAGCTGTTTTTT
NA | TRBJ1-1 | TRBV4-2 | NA | CASSQDFTGPAFF | TGTGCCAGCAGCCAAGACTTCACAGGACCAGCTTTCTTT
TRBD2 | TRBJ2-3 | TRBV20-1 | few | CSASPGTSGGAAGTDTQYF | TGCAGTGCCAGTCCCGGGACTAGCGGGGGGGCCGCTGGCACAGATACGCAGTATTTT
NA | TRBJ2-5 | TRBV10-2 | many | CASSVSGETQYF | TGCGCCAGTTCGGTCAGCGGGGAGACCCAGTACTTC
TRBD2 | TRBJ2-7 | TRBV5-1 | few | CASSLNPSGGATYEQYF | TGCGCCAGCAGCTTGAATCCTAGCGGGGGGGCCACCTACGAGCAGTACTTC
NA | TRBJ2-1 | TRBV7-8 | many | CASSRGVSYNEQFF | TGTGCCAGCAGCCGAGGCGTCAGCTACAATGAGCAGTTCTTC
NA | TRBJ2-5 | TRBV12-3/TRBV12-4 | NA | CASSGEKETQYF | TGTGCCAGCAGTGGCGAGAAAGAGACCCAGTACTTC
TRBD2 | TRBJ2-7 | TRBV7-2 | few | CASSLRGRAGEQYF | TGTGCCAGCAGCTTACGTGGGAGGGCCGGCGAGCAGTACTTC
NA | TRBJ2-7 | TRBV5-1 | NA | CASSQEGGTLIYEQYF | TGCGCCAGCAGCCAAGAGGGCGGGACTTTAATCTACGAGCAGTACTTC
TRBD1 | TRBJ2-7 | TRBV9 | NA | CASSVGTVSREEQYF | TGTGCCAGCAGCGTCGGGACAGTTTCTCGTGAAGAGCAGTACTTC
NA | TRBJ2-1 | TRBV6-2/TRBV6-3 | few | CASSYSLRLEPRDEQFF | TGTGCCAGCAGTTACTCGCTGCGACTAGAACCTAGGGATGAGCAGTTCTTC
NA | TRBJ1-5 | TRBV10-3 | many | CAISESRGVGNQPQHF | TGTGCCATCAGTGAGTCCCGCGGGGTAGGAAATCAGCCCCAGCATTTT
NA | TRBJ2-5 | TRBV6-2/TRBV6-3 | NA | CATGQPTQETQYF | TGTGCCACCGGACAGCCGACCCAAGAGACCCAGTACTTC
NA | TRBJ1-5 | TRBV6-2/TRBV6-3 | many | CASNDRYNQPQHF | TGTGCCAGCAACGACAGGTACAATCAGCCCCAGCATTTT
TRBD1 | TRBJ2-7 | TRBV4-1 | few | CASSRDGTGEYEQYF | TGCGCCAGCAGCCGAGACGGGACAGGGGAGTACGAGCAGTACTTC
NA | TRBJ2-3 | TRBV5-1 | NA | CASSLDETNTQYF | TGCGCCAGCAGCTTGGACGAGACGAATACGCAGTATTTT
TRBD1 | TRBJ1-5 | TRBV20-1 | NA | CSASRDRDQPQHF | TGCAGTGCGAGCCGGGACAGGGATCAGCCCCAGCATTTT